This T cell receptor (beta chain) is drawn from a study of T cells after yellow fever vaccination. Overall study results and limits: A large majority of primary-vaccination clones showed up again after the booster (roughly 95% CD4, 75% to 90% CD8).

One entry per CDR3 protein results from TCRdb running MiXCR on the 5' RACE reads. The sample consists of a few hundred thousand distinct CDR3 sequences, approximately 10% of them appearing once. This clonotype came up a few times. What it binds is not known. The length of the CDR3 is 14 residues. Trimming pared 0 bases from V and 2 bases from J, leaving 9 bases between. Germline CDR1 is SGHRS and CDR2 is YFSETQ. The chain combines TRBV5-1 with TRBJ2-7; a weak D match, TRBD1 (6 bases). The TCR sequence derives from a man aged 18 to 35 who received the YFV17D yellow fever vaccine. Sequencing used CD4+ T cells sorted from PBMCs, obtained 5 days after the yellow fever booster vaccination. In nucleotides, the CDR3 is TGCGCCAGCAGCTTGGGGACAGTGGCCTACGAGCAGTACTTC. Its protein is CASSLGTVAYEQYF.